One and the same sample provided the 25 T cell receptor beta chains below, sequenced in a study of technical replicates of blood from four donors (dated by TCRdb to the late 2010s). The receptor library was made with the immunoSEQ multiplex PCR assay. TCRdb carries this immuneACCESS record with in-frame sequences only. Its versions omit some clonotypes, under half of them owing to an unresolved V gene in the studies checked, with the rest unexplained. Recorded for this sample are 79,000 or so clones; around 96% of them occurred a single time. The top ten clonotypes cover approximately 0.32% of the sample. The sequenced sample was T cells isolated from PBMCs. Source of these receptors: a human donor in good health.

The rearrangement links TRBV21-1 to TRBJ2-7; the table's D call TRBD2 went unverified against the DNA. TRBV21-1 is tagged as a pseudogene. The CDR3 runs to 14 residues. CDR3 sequence reads: CASSKGGSYYEQYF. CDR3 DNA sequence: TGTGCCAGCAGCAAAGGCGGCAGTTACTACGAGCAGTACTTC.

This chain connects TRBV9 to TRBJ2-1, with 14 bases matching TRBD2. The CDR3 covers 15 residues. The V segment lost 4 bases and the J segment 7 bases; nucleotides outside the gene matches: 4. Germline V gives CDR1 SGDLS, CDR2 YYNGEE. The DNA of the CDR3 is TGTGCCAGCAGCTCGGGACTAGCGGGAGTGAATGAGCAGTTCTTC. Its translation: CASSSGLAGVNEQFF. Variable domain in full (rest from reference TRBV9 and TRBJ2-1): DSGVTQTPKHLITATGQRVTLRCSPRSGDLSVYWYQQSLDQGLQFLIQYYNGEERAKGNILERFSAQQFPDLHSELNLSSLELGDSALYFCASSSGLAGVNEQFFGPGTRLTVL.

This chain connects TRBV19 to TRBJ1-3; tentatively, D is TRBD1 (5 bases). Trimming stripped 4 bases from V and 0 bases from J, with 10 bases between. Per germline, CDR1 LNHDA and CDR2 SQIVND (reference sequence). The CDR3 sequence is 15 residues long. CDR3 coding DNA: TGTGCCAGTAGTACAGGGCCGGACTCTGGAAACACCATATATTTT. This encodes CASSTGPDSGNTIYF. The complete variable domain, with remaining parts taken from reference TRBV19 and TRBJ1-3, reads DGGITQSPKYLFRKEGQNVTLSCEQNLNHDAMYWYRQDPGQGLRLIYYSQIVNDFQKGDIAEGYSVSREKKESFPLTVTSAQKNPTAFYLCASSTGPDSGNTIYFGEGSWLTVV.

The V gene is TRBV7-9, the J gene TRBJ2-5; D possibly corresponds to TRBD2 (5 bases). This CDR3 has 13 residues. Germline V gene lookup returns CDR1 SEHNR and CDR2 FQNEAQ (reference sequence). Deletions cut 5 bases from V and 7 bases from J, with 14 bases between. CDR3 amino acids: CASSLTSEGTQYF. The DNA of the CDR3 is TGTGCCAGCAGCCTAACTTCAGAGGGGACCCAGTACTTC.

The chain has TRBV19 and TRBJ1-2; no clear D. There are 12 residues in the CDR3. The germline CDR1 and CDR2 sequences are LNHDA and SQIVND (reference sequence). V shed 4 bases and J shed 7 bases, with 10 bases lying between them. CDR3 residues: CASSTQGAGYTF. CDR3 sequence (DNA): TGTGCCAGTAGTACCCAAGGAGCTGGCTACACCTTC.

The chain uses TRBV7-9 and TRBJ2-1; 9 nucleotides align to TRBD2. Germline CDR1 reads SEHNR; CDR2 reads FQNEAQ (reference sequence). This CDR3 region has 18 residues. V was clipped by 0 bases and J by 8 bases; unmatched bases: 14. The DNA for the CDR3 is TGTGCCAGCAGCTTAGCTTATGGGCGGGAGGGCCGAAGGCATGAGCAGTTCTTC. This codes for CASSLAYGREGRRHEQFF.

The V call is TRBV12-5, the J call TRBJ1-1; 7 nucleotides line up with TRBD1. This CDR3 spans 14 amino acids. Trimming cost V 2 bases and J 4 bases; bases outside gene matches: 4. Per germline, CDR1 LGHNT and CDR2 FRNRAP. For the CDR3, the DNA is TGTGCTAGTGGTTTGTCGACAGGGTTCACTGAAGCTTTCTTT. Protein product: CASGLSTGFTEAFF.

The rearrangement joins TRBV6-5 to TRBJ1-1, with 8 positions matching TRBD1. The CDR3 runs to 13 residues. The V gene's germline CDR1 is MNHEY and CDR2 SVGAGI. V was pared by 9 bases and J by 3 bases, with 6 bases of the junction left unmatched. For the CDR3, the DNA is TGTGCCAGTTTCGGACAGGGACACACTGAAGCTTTCTTT. This translates into CASFGQGHTEAFF.

This chain uses TRBV27 with TRBJ1-2; the D gene is possibly TRBD1 (5 bases). The V gene's germline CDR1 is MNHEY and CDR2 SMNVEV (reference sequence). CDR3 length: 13 residues. Trimming shortened V by 6 bases and J by 8 bases, and 16 bases separated the two germline ends. The CDR3 sequence: CASRQIQVDGYTF. The CDR3 DNA is TGTGCCAGCAGGCAGATACAGGTAGACGGCTACACCTTC.

The V and J genes are TRBV11-2 and TRBJ2-4, with D tentatively TRBD2 (6 bases). The V end lost 6 bases, the J end lost 0 bases, and 15 bases lay between the germline ends. CDR3 length: 16 amino acids. CDR1 and CDR2 from the germline V gene are SGHAT and FQNNGV. CDR3 in DNA: TGTGCCAGCAGTTGGGCGGGGAGTCTAGCCAAAAACATTCAGTACTTC. It specifies CASSWAGSLAKNIQYF.

The gene calls are TRBV7-2 and TRBJ2-5; TRBD1 matches 9 bases. From germline, CDR1 is SGHTA and CDR2 FQGNSA. This CDR3 has 13 amino acids. With 10 bases clipped from V and 4 bases from J, the junction kept 7 bases outside the gene matches. The CDR3 DNA reads TGTGCCACCCGAGACAGGGGGACAGAGACCCAGTACTTC. Amino acid sequence: CATRDRGTETQYF.

The chain joins TRBV2 to TRBJ2-5, with D tentatively TRBD2 (5 bases). Germline V gene sequence: CDR1 SNHLY, CDR2 FYNNEI. This CDR3 has 13 residues. The germline V and J ends were trimmed by 6 bases and 1 base, with 9 bases remaining between them. CDR3 loop: CASSRDTQETQYF. The CDR3 DNA is TGTGCCAGCAGCCGGGATACCCAAGAGACCCAGTACTTC.

About this clone itself: Other DNA sequences from this sample encode an identical CDR3 as well. The CDR3 DNA is TGCGCCAGCAGCTTGGGGGGAGGAAGAGACAATGAGCAGTTCTTC. This encodes CASSLGGGRDNEQFF. The V call is TRBV5-1, the J call TRBJ2-1; the D gene is possibly TRBD2 (6 bases). The CDR3 runs 15 residues. CDR1 is SGHRS and CDR2 is YFSETQ in the germline V gene. The V end lost 0 bases, the J end lost 5 bases, and 12 bases lay between the germline ends.

V gene TRBV9 combines with J gene TRBJ2-1; 8 bases match TRBD1. Germline values: CDR1 SGDLS, CDR2 YYNGEE. This CDR3 region has 15 residues. Trimming cost V 3 bases and J 5 bases; bases outside gene matches: 7. This CDR3 reads CASSDPGTGHNEQFF. The CDR3, as DNA: TGTGCCAGCAGCGACCCTGGGACAGGCCACAATGAGCAGTTCTTC. Drawing the rest from reference TRBV9 and TRBJ2-1, the complete variable domain is DSGVTQTPKHLITATGQRVTLRCSPRSGDLSVYWYQQSLDQGLQFLIQYYNGEERAKGNILERFSAQQFPDLHSELNLSSLELGDSALYFCASSDPGTGHNEQFFGPGTRLTVL.

This clone was observed once. This chain links TRBV10-3 with TRBJ2-7; 7 bases agree with TRBD1. The CDR3 covers 15 residues. The V and J ends lost 0 bases and 3 bases, in that order; junction bases with no gene match: 5. Germline CDR1 and CDR2: ENHRY and SYGVKD. In nucleotides, the CDR3 is TGTGCCATCAGTGAGTCTTCGAGGACAGGCTACGAGCAGTACTTC. Its protein is CAISESSRTGYEQYF.

The V gene is TRBV27, the J gene TRBJ2-1; D gene ambiguous. CDR3 size: 14 residues. V lost 3 bases and J 2 bases, leaving 8 bases between the germline ends. In germline, CDR1 is MNHEY, CDR2 SMNVEV (reference sequence). CDR3: CASSFEDPYNEQFF. CDR3 DNA: TGTGCCAGCAGTTTTGAGGATCCCTACAATGAGCAGTTCTTC.

The chain is built from TRBV4-2 and TRBJ2-2, with D perhaps matching TRBD2 (5 bases). The CDR3 is 14 amino acids. Germline V gene lookup returns CDR1 LGHNA and CDR2 YNFKEQ. V shed 1 base and J shed 5 bases, with 8 bases lying between them. The CDR3 region is CASSQGRRTGELFF. DNA of the CDR3: TGTGCCAGCAGCCAAGGGAGGCGGACCGGGGAGCTGTTTTTT.

V is TRBV11-2 and J is TRBJ2-1; 7 nucleotides agree with TRBD1. CDR3 length: 14 amino acids. Trimming removed 5 bases from V and 5 bases from J; junction bases left unmatched: 6. Per germline, CDR1 SGHAT and CDR2 FQNNGV. The CDR3 protein is CASSGDRDNNEQFF. The CDR3 bases are TGTGCCAGCAGCGGCGACAGGGACAACAATGAGCAGTTCTTC.

In its sample, this clone was seen once. V and J are TRBV12-5 and TRBJ2-1; D possibly corresponds to TRBD1 (6 bases). Trimming shortened V by 1 base and J by 8 bases, and 9 bases separated the two germline ends. Germline CDR1 and CDR2: LGHNT and FRNRAP. The CDR3 length is 13 residues. The CDR3 loop is CASGLAGADEQFF. Written as DNA, the CDR3 is TGTGCTAGTGGTTTGGCAGGGGCGGATGAGCAGTTCTTC.

This clone appeared a few times. J is TRBJ2-1 and V is TRBV9; D remains unclear. The CDR3 is made up of 15 amino acids. Germline V gives CDR1 SGDLS, CDR2 YYNGEE. Trimming cost V 0 bases and J 0 bases, with 7 bases left between them. The CDR3 reads CASSVGSSSYNEQFF. The CDR3 DNA follows: TGTGCCAGCAGCGTAGGGAGTAGCTCCTACAATGAGCAGTTCTTC.

The chain carries TRBV6-5 and TRBJ2-1, with D possibly TRBD2 on 5 matching bases. CDR1 and CDR2 from the germline V gene are MNHEY and SVGAGI. This CDR3 has 15 residues. The germline V and J ends were trimmed by 2 bases and 0 bases, with 8 bases remaining between them. CDR3 amino acids: CASSYGESSYNEQFF. The CDR3 DNA sequence: TGTGCCAGCAGTTACGGGGAGAGCTCCTACAATGAGCAGTTCTTC.

CDR3 protein: CASSLEQHNQPQHF. The CDR3 DNA is TGTGCCAGCAGCTTAGAACAGCACAATCAGCCCCAGCATTTT. The chain employs TRBV7-9 and TRBJ1-5; no definite D call. Between the trimmed V and J ends, which lost 1 base and 3 bases, there was a span of 7 bases. The CDR3 has 14 amino acids. The V gene's germline CDR1 is SEHNR and CDR2 FQNEAQ (reference sequence).

This chain joins TRBV4-2 and TRBJ2-1; maybe TRBD2 (6 bases). Germline V gene lookup returns CDR1 LGHNA and CDR2 YNFKEQ. The CDR3 is made up of 16 amino acids. V lost 0 bases to trimming and J lost 4 bases, with 13 bases between them. The CDR3 spells CASSQDWREAYNEQFF. In DNA form, the CDR3 reads TGTGCCAGCAGCCAAGATTGGAGGGAGGCATACAATGAGCAGTTCTTC.

The rearrangement joins TRBV14 to TRBJ1-1, with a tentative D call TRBD1 (5 bases). Per germline, CDR1 SGHDN and CDR2 FVKESK. The CDR3 runs to 14 residues. The ends were cut back, 0 bases at V and 5 bases at J, with 10 bases in the middle. The CDR3 DNA reads as TGTGCCAGCAGCCAAGATTTACAGGCGACTGAAGCTTTCTTT. Its translation: CASSQDLQATEAFF.

The chain has TRBV4-1 and TRBJ2-1, with 13 bases that match TRBD2. Unmatched junction bases numbered 7, after V lost 1 base and J lost 7 bases. This CDR3 has 17 residues. The V gene's germline CDR1 is MGHRA and CDR2 YSYEKL. CDR3 in DNA: TGCGCCAGCAGCCAAGTTCCGGGACTAGCGGGATTGAATGAGCAGTTCTTC. Its protein is CASSQVPGLAGLNEQFF.